These T cell receptor beta chains were read from a single sample in a study of shared clonotypes between healthy human individuals. Assay: immunoSEQ multiplex PCR; the TCRdb copy retains only in-frame clones and omits some. The data contain about 1,900,000 clones, approximately 94% of them singletons. Specimen: naive CD8+ T cells sorted from blood. These receptors originate from a young man in good health. CDR3s include the opening cysteine and the closing phenylalanine or tryptophan. The D gene is left open where the match is weak. Not every row has a clone size; where given, it reads once, few, many or a size class.

j_call | cdr3_length | v_call | d_call | clone_size | cdr3_nt | cdr3_aa
TRBJ2-7 | 13 | TRBV5-8 | . | . | TGTGCCAGCAGCGTGGACTTGTCCTACGAGCAGTACTTC | CASSVDLSYEQYF
TRBJ2-7 | 13 | TRBV6-1 | . | . | TGTGCCAGCAGTGAGGGGACCTCCTACGAGCAGTACTTC | CASSEGTSYEQYF
TRBJ2-1 | 16 | TRBV7-8 | . | . | TGTGCCAGCAGCCCTCAGTCAGCTGTGGACCTCAATGAGCAGTTCTTC | CASSPQSAVDLNEQFF
TRBJ2-1 | 17 | TRBV4-3 | TRBD2 | . | TGCGCCAGCAGCCAAGCTATAGCGGGAGGGCCATACAATGAGCAGTTCTTC | CASSQAIAGGPYNEQFF
TRBJ2-5 | 16 | TRBV7-2 | . | . | TGTGCCAGCAGTCGAGCAAGGAGGGCCGGGCTTGAGACCCAGTACTTC | CASSRARRAGLETQYF
TRBJ2-2 | 14 | TRBV13 | . | . | TGTGCCAGCAGCTTGGACAGACCGACCGGGGAGCTGTTTTTT | CASSLDRPTGELFF
TRBJ1-1 | 14 | TRBV6-6 | . | . | TGTGCCAGCAGTTACGGGGGGGTTGACACTGAAGCTTTCTTT | CASSYGGVDTEAFF
TRBJ2-7 | 15 | TRBV11-2 | TRBD1 | . | TGTGCCAGCAGCTCCACAGGACAGGGGGCGGGCGAGCAGTACTTC | CASSSTGQGAGEQYF
TRBJ2-2 | 17 | TRBV11-1 | TRBD1 | . | TGTGCCAGCAGCTCAGGGGGACAGGGTCGAAGCACCGGGGAGCTGTTTTTT | CASSSGGQGRSTGELFF
TRBJ2-1 | 13 | TRBV6-5 | TRBD1 | . | TGTGCCAGCAGGGGACAGGCCTACAATGAGCAGTTCTTC | CASRGQAYNEQFF
TRBJ1-5 | 13 | TRBV19 | . | once | TGTGCCACCTCGTATGGGAGCAATCAGCCCCAGCATTTT | CATSYGSNQPQHF
TRBJ2-1 | 17 | TRBV4-1 | . | . | TGCGCCAGCAGCCAAGAAGGACGCGGGACAGCTGGGAATGAGCAGTTCTTC | CASSQEGRGTAGNEQFF
TRBJ1-6 | 14 | TRBV28 | . | . | TGTGCCAGCAGTTTAACGGGGACGAATTCACCCCTCCACTTT | CASSLTGTNSPLHF
TRBJ1-5 | 14 | TRBV7-9 | . | . | TGTGCCAGCAGCCCCAAAGGAAGCAATCAGCCCCAGCATTTT | CASSPKGSNQPQHF
TRBJ2-1 | 14 | TRBV7-8 | . | . | TGTGCCAGCAGCTTAGCCAGGGTCCCCAATGAGCAGTTCTTC | CASSLARVPNEQFF
TRBJ2-7 | 14 | TRBV6-1 | . | . | TGTGCCAGCAGTGAATACCCGGGATCCTACGAGCAGTACTTC | CASSEYPGSYEQYF
TRBJ2-1 | 15 | TRBV27 | TRBD2 | . | TGTGCCAGCAGTTTATCTGCGGGGGGGTACAATGAGCAGTTCTTC | CASSLSAGGYNEQFF
TRBJ2-1 | 15 | TRBV7-6 | TRBD2 | . | TGTGCCAGCAGCCCGACTAGCGGGAGGGGAGATGAGCAGTTCTTC | CASSPTSGRGDEQFF
TRBJ2-7 | 15 | TRBV19 | . | . | TGTGCCAGTAGTATTCTTGGGGGGTCGTCCTACGAGCAGTACTTC | CASSILGGSSYEQYF
TRBJ1-5 | 14 | TRBV27 | . | . | TGTGCCAGCAGTTTAAAACCAGGCAATCAGCCCCAGCATTTT | CASSLKPGNQPQHF
TRBJ1-3 | 18 | TRBV21-1 | . | . | TGTGCCAGCACCTCAAAGACCGACGGCGAACGCTCTGGAAACACCATATATTTT | CASTSKTDGERSGNTIYF
TRBJ1-1 | 16 | TRBV11-2 | . | . | TGTGCCAGCAGCCTATTACCCGATTTCGGAGAAATTGGAGCTTTCTTT | CASSLLPDFGEIGAFF